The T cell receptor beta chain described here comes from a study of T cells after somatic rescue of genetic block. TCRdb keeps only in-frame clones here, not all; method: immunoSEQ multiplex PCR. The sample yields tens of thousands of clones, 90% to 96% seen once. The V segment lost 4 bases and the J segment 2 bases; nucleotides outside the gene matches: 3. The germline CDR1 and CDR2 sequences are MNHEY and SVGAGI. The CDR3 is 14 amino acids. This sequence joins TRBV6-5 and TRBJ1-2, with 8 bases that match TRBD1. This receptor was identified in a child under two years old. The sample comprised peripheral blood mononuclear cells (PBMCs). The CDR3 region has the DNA TGTGCCAGCAGTTTAGGACAGGGAAACTATGGCTACACCTTC. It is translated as CASSLGQGNYGYTF.